The entry below describes one T cell receptor (beta chain). Which antigen it targets is not known. No base qualities exist here, and no much larger clone lies one base off it. Participants in the prospective study were aged about 18 to 89 years, lived in under 30 United States geographic areas, and enrolled through a virtual design. In the prospective study, cohorts were assigned on the basis of participant-reported clinical history obtained from a screening survey and a study questionnaire. ImmuneRACE Cohort 3 recovered participants were defined by two consecutive negative NP/OP PCR tests, healthcare professional clearance, or symptom resolution. In the prospective study, mobile phlebotomists collected whole blood, serum and a nasopharyngeal or oropharyngeal swab from each participant. Participants in the prospective study had the option to provide additional blood draws and questionnaires over a roughly 2-month period. Before DNA extraction, prospective study blood samples were shipped either frozen or at room temperature.

The immunoSEQ Assay, a bias-controlled multiplex PCR, was used to amplify TCRbeta CDR3 regions from genomic DNA. Concerning the study's data processing: Nucleated cell counts per sample were estimated from amplification of reference gene primers within the assay. To quantify the absolute abundance of each unique TCRbeta CDR3 rearrangement, sequence reads were collapsed and filtered. For each sample, productive Simpson clonality was calculated by taking the square root of Simpson's diversity index across productive rearrangements. TCRdb stores this immuneACCESS table with in-frame sequences only. Part of the clones is absent; in the studies checked, under half of the shortfall reflects unresolved V genes, and no reason is known for the rest. V and J calls and clone size are given by that table; D and trimming were obtained from the DNA. The sample table records approximately 270,000 clones; about 90% of these occur just once. The ten largest clones add up to more than 1.5% of the sample.

This sample stems from a study of blood T cell repertoires in COVID-19 (dated by TCRdb to 2018 to 2020). A note on the overall study: Samples from collaborators originated in the United States, Italy and Spain and spanned both the acute and convalescent phases of COVID-19. Where available, HLA class I and class II types were obtained from metadata supplied by the sample provider rather than from assay-based typing. The material from the prospective study consisted of cDNA or gDNA derived from T cells, B-cell-depleted T cells, or PBMCs. Sample metadata almost always included a de-identified subject ID, COVID-19 status, age in years and sex. The samples were drawn from the first 160 participants of the ongoing ImmuneRACE study and from more than 1,000 subjects provided by 6 global collaborators. The repertoires were released in a freely available public database meant as a resource for research on the immune response to SARS-CoV-2. Subjects who had been exposed to COVID-19, were actively infected with it, or had recovered from it provided the deeply sampled blood TCRbeta repertoires that made up the dataset.

Study-wide conclusions, independent of this receptor: How much clinical and demographic metadata was included differed by source and by participant, and the metadata was provided uncurated.

CDR3 length: 13 amino acids, cysteine to phenylalanine. Only the CDR3 portion is preserved as DNA: 39 bases, with reading frame beginning at the first base. From a lookup of the germline V gene (reference sequence), CDR1 and CDR2 are SEHNR and FQNEAQ. The V end loses 1 base and the J end loses 2 bases, and a stretch of 6 bases separates them. The TCR was taken from a woman in her sixties who had recovered from COVID-19. The chain is assembled from TRBV7-9 and TRBJ2-7; the D gene lacks a confident call. Sequencing was performed on PBMCs or T cells enriched from blood (not recorded which). CDR3 region: CASSLDSPYEQYF. The nucleotide sequence is given as TGTGCCAGCAGCTTAGACAGCCCCTACGAGCAGTACTTC.